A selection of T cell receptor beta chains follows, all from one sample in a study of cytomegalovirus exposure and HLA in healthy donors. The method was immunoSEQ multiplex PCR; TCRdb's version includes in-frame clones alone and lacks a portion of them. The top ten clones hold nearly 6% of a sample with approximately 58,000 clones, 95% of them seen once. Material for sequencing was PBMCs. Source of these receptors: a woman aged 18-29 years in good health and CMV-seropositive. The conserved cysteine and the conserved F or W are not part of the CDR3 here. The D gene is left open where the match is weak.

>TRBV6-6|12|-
ASSSNEGVQPQH
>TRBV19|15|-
ASRGEAGLPSNQPQH
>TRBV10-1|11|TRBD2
ASSQSGAGAQY
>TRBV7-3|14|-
ASSLFGGTVQETQY
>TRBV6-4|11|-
ASSVNSGEKLF
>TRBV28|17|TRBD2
ASTHPGTSGGPYTGELF
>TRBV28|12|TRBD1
ASSLYDRDLEQF
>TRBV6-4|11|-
ASGTGEGLGQF
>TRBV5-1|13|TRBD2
ASRSGSGSTDTQY
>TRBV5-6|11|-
ASSPGGGSIQY
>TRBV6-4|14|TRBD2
ASSDTGTSGSNEQF
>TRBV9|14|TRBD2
ASSYPSGGLTGELF
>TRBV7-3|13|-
ASSAEPQGSWGYT
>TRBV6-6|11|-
ASSNGGPRAQY
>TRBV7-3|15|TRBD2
ASSLTASGTYTGELF
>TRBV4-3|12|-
ASSQDQGSYEQY
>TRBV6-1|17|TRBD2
ASSAFYRGTSGRRDEQF
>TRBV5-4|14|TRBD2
ASSLGTSGRGSEQF
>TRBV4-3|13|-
ASSQGGQINYGYT
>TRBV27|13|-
ASSVIGREHYGYT
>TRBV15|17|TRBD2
ATSRDGLAGAGSYNEQF
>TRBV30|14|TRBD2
AWSMGLAGPRETQY
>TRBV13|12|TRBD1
ASSPDGTVNEQF
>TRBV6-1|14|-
ASSEDPRVLSTEAF
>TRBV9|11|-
ASSDPREPKLF
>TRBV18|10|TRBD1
ASSPGQGSTF
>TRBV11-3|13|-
ASSQSGTQADTQY
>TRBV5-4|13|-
ASSLPGSSYYGYT
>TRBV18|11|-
ASSRQASTEAF
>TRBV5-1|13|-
ASSLEINRVSEQY
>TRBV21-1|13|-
ASSRGRDRSQPQH
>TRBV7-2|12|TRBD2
ASSVRGGRETQY
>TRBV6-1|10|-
ASSEGFRSAF
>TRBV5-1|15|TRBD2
ASSLALGTSGGATQY
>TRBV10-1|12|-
ASSESAAGLEQF
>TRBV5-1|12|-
ASSPQGATDTQY
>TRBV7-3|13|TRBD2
ASSRGTSGGNEQF
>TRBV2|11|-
ASSLESGHEQF
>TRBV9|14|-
ASSVSTGLGLYGYT
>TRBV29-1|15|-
SVDKTLLGQSTGGYT
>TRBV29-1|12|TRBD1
SVGRGQANEKLF
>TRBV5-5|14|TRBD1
ASSERTGGNLEGYT
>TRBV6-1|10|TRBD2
ASSKVAGVIY
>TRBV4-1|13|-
ASSQDQGSGQPQH
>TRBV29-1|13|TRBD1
GKTGGSPNTGELF
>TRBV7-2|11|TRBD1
ASLGTEAYEQY
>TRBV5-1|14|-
ASSNVSGHSGNTIY
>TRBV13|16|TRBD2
ASSRTGLAGAGTDTQY
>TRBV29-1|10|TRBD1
RTTGGNTEAF
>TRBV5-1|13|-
ASRIDSLAKNIQY
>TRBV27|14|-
ASSFKPVPGANVLT
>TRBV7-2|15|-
ASSLVSSLAGDNEQF
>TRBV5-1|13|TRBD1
ASSLGDRENTEAF
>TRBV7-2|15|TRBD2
ASSSTGGPQSSYEQY
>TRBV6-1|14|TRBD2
ASSVAVSGRMGEQY
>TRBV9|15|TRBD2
ASSVGAGTSGSREQF
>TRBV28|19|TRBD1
ASSLSTRPQGGQGVSDTQY